These T cell receptor beta chains were read from a single sample in a study of identical twins. Each CDR3 protein gets one entry after TCRdb re-called the 5' RACE reads with MiXCR. The table shows 350,000 to 600,000 distinct CDR3 sequences, with 11% to 15% occurring only once. These sequences were also reported in another study, on yellow fever vaccine responses in identical twins.

The specimen sequenced was CD4+ T cells sorted from blood. The source of these receptors is a woman between 18 and 30 years old in good health. CDR3s include the opening cysteine and the closing phenylalanine or tryptophan. The D gene is left open where the match is weak. Size is omitted from some rows. Given values are once, few, many or a class for expanded clones.

>NA|TRBJ1-1|few|TRBV5-6
CASSPRTRANTEAFF
TGTGCCAGCAGCCCACGCACGCGAGCGAACACTGAAGCTTTCTTT
>TRBD1|TRBJ1-4|NA|TRBV15
CATSRGTGGEEKLFF
TGTGCCACCAGCCGGGGGACAGGGGGCGAGGAAAAACTGTTTTTT
>TRBD1|TRBJ2-7|many|TRBV29-1
CSVGHTQSGGSSYEQYF
TGCAGCGTTGGGCATACCCAGTCAGGGGGAAGCTCCTACGAGCAGTACTTC
>TRBD2|TRBJ2-1|few|TRBV24-1
CATSDSSGRAGDEQFF
TGTGCCACCAGTGATAGTAGCGGGAGGGCAGGGGATGAGCAGTTCTTC
>TRBD2|TRBJ2-1|few|TRBV12-3/TRBV12-4
CASSFQLAGGDHEQFF
TGTGCCAGCAGTTTCCAACTAGCGGGAGGTGATCATGAGCAGTTCTTC
>TRBD1|TRBJ2-3|NA|TRBV4-3
CASSQDATGGGDTQYF
TGCGCCAGCAGCCAAGATGCGACAGGGGGTGGAGATACGCAGTATTTT
>TRBD2|TRBJ2-3|NA|TRBV6-1
CASSPPGGPFHTQYF
TGTGCCAGCAGCCCCCCGGGGGGGCCTTTTCATACGCAGTATTTT
>TRBD1|TRBJ2-7|NA|TRBV12-3/TRBV12-4
CASSLGRQGASYEQYF
TGTGCCAGCAGTTTGGGGCGACAGGGGGCTTCCTACGAGCAGTACTTT
>TRBD1|TRBJ2-5|NA|TRBV29-1
CSVTRDRQETQYF
TGCAGCGTAACCCGGGACAGACAAGAGACCCAGTACTTC
>NA|TRBJ1-3|NA|TRBV10-3
CAIKGSGNTIYF
TGTGCCATCAAGGGATCTGGAAACACCATATATTTT
>NA|TRBJ2-7|NA|TRBV9
CASSAGLKAYEQYF
TGTGCCAGCAGCGCCGGACTAAAGGCCTACGAGCAGTACTTC
>NA|TRBJ2-3|NA|TRBV5-1
CASSRDGRPSDTQYF
TGCGCCAGCAGCCGAGATGGAAGACCATCAGATACGCAGTATTTT
>TRBD2|TRBJ2-7|few|TRBV9
CASSAAGTSGGSSSYEQYF
TGTGCCAGCAGCGCAGCCGGGACTAGCGGGGGTTCAAGCTCCTACGAGCAGTACTTC
>NA|TRBJ2-3|few|TRBV4-3
CASSQETEQGRGLAYQTQYF
TGCGCCAGCAGCCAAGAAACCGAACAGGGAAGAGGTCTAGCCTACCAAACGCAGTATTTT
>NA|TRBJ2-2|many|TRBV19
CASSKGALSTGELFF
TGTGCCAGCTCTAAAGGGGCGCTGAGCACCGGGGAGCTGTTTTTT
>TRBD1|TRBJ1-1|NA|TRBV25-1
CASSELTGGLRTEAFF
TGTGCCAGCAGTGAGTTGACAGGGGGCCTTCGTACTGAAGCTTTCTTT
>NA|TRBJ1-4|NA|TRBV6-1
CASRRPGANEKLFF
TGTGCCAGCAGGCGACCCGGGGCCAATGAAAAACTGTTTTTT
>TRBD2|TRBJ2-7|NA|TRBV20-1
CSATGLAGGPSSYEQYF
TGCAGTGCTACGGGACTAGCGGGAGGGCCCAGCTCCTACGAGCAGTACTTC
>NA|TRBJ2-7|few|TRBV5-1
CASTTTGGGTYYEQYF
TGCGCCAGCACCACAACTGGGGGGGGCACCTACTACGAGCAGTACTTC
>NA|TRBJ2-7|NA|TRBV6-2/TRBV6-3
CASKDEQYF
TGTGCCAGCAAGGACGAGCAGTACTTC
>NA|TRBJ2-7|few|TRBV18
CASSPPAATSSYEQYF
TGTGCCAGCTCACCACCCGCAGCCACCAGCTCCTACGAGCAGTACTTC
>TRBD2|TRBJ2-5|NA|TRBV12-3/TRBV12-4
CASSPAGGTWETQYF
TGTGCCAGCAGCCCAGCGGGAGGGACGTGGGAGACCCAGTACTTC
>NA|TRBJ2-3|NA|TRBV11-2
CASSFQGYLTDTQYF
TGTGCCAGCAGCTTTCAGGGTTATTTGACAGATACGCAGTATTTT
>TRBD1|TRBJ2-7|NA|TRBV4-3
CASSRLPGQGLEQYF
TGCGCCAGCAGCCGTCTCCCGGGACAGGGGCTGGAGCAGTACTTC
>TRBD1|TRBJ1-1|many|TRBV5-6
CASRYRGTGAEAFF
TGTGCCAGCAGATATCGGGGGACAGGGGCCGAAGCTTTCTTT
>NA|TRBJ1-1|NA|TRBV6-2/TRBV6-3
CASSRQERQTEAFF
TGTGCCAGCAGTCGACAGGAAAGGCAAACTGAAGCTTTCTTT
>TRBD2|TRBJ2-3|few|TRBV4-2
CASSQDGGVDTQYF
TGTGCCAGCAGCCAAGATGGGGGGGTAGATACGCAGTATTTT
>NA|TRBJ2-7|NA|TRBV7-2
CASSPRSGEQYF
TGTGCCAGCAGCCCCCGATCAGGAGAGCAGTACTTC
>NA|TRBJ2-2|NA|TRBV6-1
CASSHIVGSANTGELFF
TGTGCCAGCAGTCATATTGTCGGCTCCGCGAACACCGGGGAGCTGTTTTTT
>NA|TRBJ2-2|once|TRBV5-5
CASSLGVTATGELFF
TGTGCCAGCAGCTTGGGAGTTACGGCGACCGGGGAGCTGTTTTTT
>TRBD2|TRBJ2-1|NA|TRBV7-8
CASSEGLAPSSYNEHFF
TGTGCCAGCAGCGAGGGACTAGCGCCTAGCTCCTACAATGAGCACTTCTTC
>NA|TRBJ2-7|once|TRBV12-3/TRBV12-4
CTSSLGVYEQYF
TGTACCAGCAGTTTAGGAGTCTACGAGCAGTACTTC
>NA|TRBJ2-7|NA|TRBV24-1
CATAWGAAYEQYF
TGTGCCACCGCATGGGGGGCGGCCTACGAGCAGTACTTC
>TRBD1|TRBJ2-2|NA|TRBV7-2
CASSSLTGSTGELFF
TGTGCCAGCAGCTCATTGACAGGGTCAACCGGGGAGCTGTTTTTT
>NA|TRBJ2-3|NA|TRBV27
CASIAPNTDTQYF
TGTGCCAGCATAGCCCCCAACACAGATACGCAGTATTTT
>NA|TRBJ2-1|NA|TRBV5-6
CASSDSTYHYNEQFF
TGTGCCAGCAGCGACAGCACTTACCACTACAATGAGCAGTTCTTC
>NA|TRBJ1-6|many|TRBV7-2
CASSRSVSLHF
TGTGCCAGCAGCCGGAGTGTGTCCCTCCACTTT
>NA|TRBJ1-4|NA|TRBV15
CATRDRGGVGEKLFF
TGTGCCACCAGAGATCGCGGGGGCGTGGGTGAAAAACTGTTTTTT
>TRBD2|TRBJ2-2|few|TRBV12-3/TRBV12-4
CASSLEALAGPAGELFF
TGTGCCAGCAGTTTAGAGGCACTAGCGGGGCCGGCCGGGGAGCTGTTTTTT
>TRBD1|TRBJ2-7|NA|TRBV18
CASSPGYGGQGGYEQYF
TGTGCCAGCTCACCAGGCTATGGGGGACAGGGGGGATACGAGCAGTACTTC
>TRBD2|TRBJ2-7|many|TRBV5-1
CASSSGLAGGSSYEQYF
TGCGCCAGCAGCTCCGGACTAGCGGGGGGGAGCTCCTACGAGCAGTACTTC
>NA|TRBJ2-1|many|TRBV4-1
CASSQDAGSSYNEQFF
TGCGCCAGCAGCCAAGATGCCGGGAGCTCCTACAATGAGCAGTTCTTC
>NA|TRBJ2-3|NA|TRBV27
CASSTSATGTDMQYF
TGTGCCAGCAGTACCAGCGCTACGGGCACAGATATGCAGTATTTT
>TRBD1|TRBJ2-7|NA|TRBV13
CASSLTRSRGYGSSYEQYF
TGTGCCAGCAGCTTAACCCGGAGCAGGGGGTACGGAAGCTCCTACGAGCAGTACTTC
>NA|TRBJ2-5|NA|TRBV7-2
CASSLGPSGTPNTQYF
TGTGCCAGCAGCTTAGGTCCGAGCGGTACTCCGAATACCCAGTACTTC
>TRBD2|TRBJ2-5|few|TRBV7-9
CASSPRTGLGQETQYF
TGTGCCAGCAGCCCCCGGACGGGACTAGGCCAAGAGACCCAGTACTTC
>TRBD1|TRBJ2-2|NA|TRBV20-1
CSARPRDRSNTGELFF
TGCAGTGCTAGACCCCGGGACAGATCGAACACCGGGGAGCTGTTTTTT
>NA|TRBJ1-2|few|TRBV7-2
CASSSSPLAGYTF
TGTGCCAGCAGCTCCTCACCGTTGGCTGGCTACACCTTC
>NA|TRBJ1-2|NA|TRBV9
CASSVSGMNYGYTF
TGTGCCAGCAGCGTATCGGGAATGAACTATGGCTACACCTTC
>NA|TRBJ2-3|NA|TRBV18
CASSPTDDNTQYF
TGTGCCAGCTCACCTACGGACGATAATACGCAGTATTTT
>NA|TRBJ2-5|NA|TRBV29-1
CSGYREVGAQYF
TGCAGCGGCTACAGGGAAGTCGGGGCCCAGTACTTC
>TRBD1|TRBJ2-5|NA|TRBV6-5
CASSNFRGQQETQYF
TGTGCCAGCAGTAACTTCAGGGGGCAGCAAGAGACCCAGTACTTC
>NA|TRBJ2-7|NA|TRBV10-3
CAISAQAAYEQYF
TGTGCCATCAGTGCACAGGCAGCCTACGAGCAGTACTTC
>TRBD1|TRBJ2-3|few|TRBV18
CASSSGTGVDTQYF
TGTGCCAGCTCATCCGGGACAGGGGTGGATACGCAGTATTTT
>NA|TRBJ2-7|NA|TRBV28
CASSFRLRQTTSYEQYF
TGTGCCAGCAGTTTCCGGCTCCGACAGACGACCTCCTACGAGCAGTACTTC
>TRBD1|TRBJ2-1|NA|TRBV19
CASSPRDRGNEQFF
TGTGCCAGTAGTCCCCGGGACAGGGGAAATGAGCAGTTCTTC
>NA|TRBJ2-1|NA|TRBV11-3
CASSLGRLRNEQFF
TGTGCCAGCAGCCTGGGGAGGCTGAGGAATGAGCAGTTCTTC
>NA|TRBJ2-5|few|TRBV20-1
CSARDLGREETQYF
TGCAGTGCTAGAGATCTGGGGCGGGAAGAGACCCAGTACTTC